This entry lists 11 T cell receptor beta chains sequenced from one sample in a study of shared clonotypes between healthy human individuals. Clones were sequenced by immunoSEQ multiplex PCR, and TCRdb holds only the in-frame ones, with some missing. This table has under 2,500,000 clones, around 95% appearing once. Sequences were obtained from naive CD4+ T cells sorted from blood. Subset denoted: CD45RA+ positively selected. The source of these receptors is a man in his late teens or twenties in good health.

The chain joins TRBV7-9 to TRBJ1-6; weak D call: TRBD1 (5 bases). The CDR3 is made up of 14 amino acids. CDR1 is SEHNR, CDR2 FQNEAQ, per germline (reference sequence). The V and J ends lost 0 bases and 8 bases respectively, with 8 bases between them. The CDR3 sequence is CASSLAGVHSPLHF. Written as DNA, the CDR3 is TGTGCCAGCAGCTTAGCAGGGGTTCATTCACCCCTCCACTTT.

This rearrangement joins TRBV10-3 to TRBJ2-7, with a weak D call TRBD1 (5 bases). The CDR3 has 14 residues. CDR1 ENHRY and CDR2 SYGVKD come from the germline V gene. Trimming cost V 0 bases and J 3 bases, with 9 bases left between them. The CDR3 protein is CAISESTAFYEQYF. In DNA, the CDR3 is TGTGCCATCAGTGAGTCGACAGCTTTCTACGAGCAGTACTTC.

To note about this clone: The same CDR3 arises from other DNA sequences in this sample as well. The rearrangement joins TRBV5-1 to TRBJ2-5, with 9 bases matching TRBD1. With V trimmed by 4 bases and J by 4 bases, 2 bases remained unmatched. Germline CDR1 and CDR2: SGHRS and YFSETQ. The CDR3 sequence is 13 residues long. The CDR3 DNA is TGCGCCAGCAGCGGACAGGGGTCAGAGACCCAGTACTTC. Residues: CASSGQGSETQYF.

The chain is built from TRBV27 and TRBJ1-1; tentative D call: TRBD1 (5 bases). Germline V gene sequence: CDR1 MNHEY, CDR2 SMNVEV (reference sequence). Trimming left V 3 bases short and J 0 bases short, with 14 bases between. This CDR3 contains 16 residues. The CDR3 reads CASSFGGSLMNTEAFF. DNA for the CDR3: TGTGCCAGCAGTTTCGGGGGGTCTTTGATGAACACTGAAGCTTTCTTT.

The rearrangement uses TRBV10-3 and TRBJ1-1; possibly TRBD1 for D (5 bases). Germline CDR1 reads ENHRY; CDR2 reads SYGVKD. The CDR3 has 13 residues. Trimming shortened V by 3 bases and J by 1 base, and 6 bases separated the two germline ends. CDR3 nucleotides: TGTGCCATCAGTGACGGGGGGAACACTGAAGCTTTCTTT. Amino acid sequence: CAISDGGNTEAFF.

This chain's CDR3 is CASSLGQGWGTDTQYF. The CDR3 DNA follows: TGTGCCAGCAGCTTAGGGCAGGGATGGGGCACAGATACGCAGTATTTT. The J gene is TRBJ2-3, the V gene TRBV11-3, with D tentatively TRBD1 (5 bases). V shed 1 base and J shed 1 base, with 12 bases lying between them. Looked up from germline, CDR1 is SGHNT and CDR2 is YENEEA. CDR3 length: 16 amino acids.

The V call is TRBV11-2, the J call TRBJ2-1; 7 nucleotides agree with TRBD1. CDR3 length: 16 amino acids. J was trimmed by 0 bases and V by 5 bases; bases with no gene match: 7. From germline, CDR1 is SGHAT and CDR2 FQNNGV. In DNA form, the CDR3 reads TGTGCCAGCAGCACCTACAGGGGCGTCTCCTACAATGAGCAGTTCTTC. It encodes CASSTYRGVSYNEQFF.

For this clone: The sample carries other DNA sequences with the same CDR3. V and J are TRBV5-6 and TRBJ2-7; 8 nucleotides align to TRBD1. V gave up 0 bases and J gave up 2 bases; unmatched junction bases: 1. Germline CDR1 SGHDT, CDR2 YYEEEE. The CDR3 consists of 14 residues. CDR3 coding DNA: TGTGCCAGCAGCTTGGGCAGGGGGCCCTACGAGCAGTACTTC. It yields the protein CASSLGRGPYEQYF.

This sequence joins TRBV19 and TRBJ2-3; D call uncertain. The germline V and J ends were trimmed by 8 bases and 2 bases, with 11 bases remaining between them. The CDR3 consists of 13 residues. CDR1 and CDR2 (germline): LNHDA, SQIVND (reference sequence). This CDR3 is CASGNGNTDTQYF. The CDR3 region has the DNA TGTGCCAGTGGGAACGGAAACACAGATACGCAGTATTTT.

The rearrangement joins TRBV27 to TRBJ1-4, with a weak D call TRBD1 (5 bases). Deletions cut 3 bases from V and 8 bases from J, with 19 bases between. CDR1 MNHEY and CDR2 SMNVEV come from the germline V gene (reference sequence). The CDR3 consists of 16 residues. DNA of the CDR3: TGTGCCAGCAGTTTTACGGGGGTTTGGGGAGGAGAAAAACTGTTTTTT. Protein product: CASSFTGVWGGEKLFF.

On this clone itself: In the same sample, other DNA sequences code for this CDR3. CDR3 bases: TGTGCCAGCAGCTTGGGACAGGGACCCAACTATGGCTACACCTTC. This encodes CASSLGQGPNYGYTF. The chain is built from TRBV5-4 and TRBJ1-2; TRBD1 matches at 7 bases. Trimming cost V 0 bases and J 2 bases; bases outside gene matches: 4. CDR1 SGHNT and CDR2 YYREEE come from the germline V gene (reference sequence). The CDR3 is 15 residues long. Supplemented by reference TRBV5-4 and TRBJ1-2, the full variable domain reads ETGVTQSPTHLIKTRGQQVTLRCSSQSGHNTVSWYQQALGQGPQFIFQYYREEENGRGNFPPRFSGLQFPNYSSELNVNALELDDSALYLCASSLGQGPNYGYTFGSGTRLTVV.